The 27 T cell receptor beta chains below were found in one sample sequenced in a study of T-cell memory formation after mild COVID-19. TCRdb ran MiXCR on the 5' RACE reads and lists one entry per CDR3 protein. The table has around 120,000 distinct CDR3 sequences, 15% to 20% seen once. Sequenced: PBMCs or a T cell subset sorted from them (not recorded which). Receptor source: an adult woman who had mild COVID-19 (a few samples of this study predate the infection). Cell type and time point are not known.

This clonotype was counted between two and nine times. V usage is TRBV5-1 and J usage is TRBJ2-1; D might be TRBD2 (5 bases). This CDR3 is 14 amino acids long. The V end was cut by 5 bases, the J end by 8 bases, with 17 bases between. Germline CDR1 is SGHRS and CDR2 is YFSETQ. In DNA, the CDR3 is TGCGCCAGCAGATGGTCCGGGGTTATTGATGAGCAGTTCTTC. It is translated as CASRWSGVIDEQFF.

The chain joins TRBV28 to TRBJ1-5, with 9 bases fitting TRBD1. Per the germline V gene, CDR1 is MDHEN and CDR2 is SYDVKM. The CDR3 runs to 15 residues. V lost 5 bases and J lost 6; bases outside the gene matches: 8. CDR3 DNA sequence: TGTGCCAGCAGTGTCTCACAGGGGGCGGGTCAGCCCCAGCATTTT. Its translation is CASSVSQGAGQPQHF.

This clonotype was detected only a few times. This chain joins TRBV20-1 and TRBJ2-7; a weak D match, TRBD2 (5 bases). V was pared by 1 base and J by 5 bases, with 12 bases between. CDR1 and CDR2 from the germline V gene are DFQATT and SNEGSKA (reference sequence). The CDR3 loop spans 13 amino acids. This CDR3 is CSARVSADDEQYF. The CDR3 nucleotides read TGCAGTGCTAGAGTTAGCGCGGACGACGAGCAGTACTTC.

The rearrangement joins TRBV7-2 to TRBJ2-1, with a weak D call TRBD1 (9 bases). V lost 5 bases and J lost 9, with 23 bases in between. CDR1 and CDR2 (germline): SGHTA, FQGNSA. CDR3 length: 16 amino acids. CDR3 amino acids: CASSPRGGTGPGEQFF. The CDR3, as DNA: TGTGCCAGCAGCCCCCGGGGGGGGACAGGGCCAGGTGAGCAGTTCTTC.

The genes are TRBV12-3 or TRBV12-4 and TRBJ2-2, with D possibly TRBD1 on 6 matching bases. V lost 6 bases and J 5 bases, leaving 16 bases between the germline ends. CDR3 length: 15 amino acids. CDR3 residues: CASRLGGAVTGELFF. The CDR3 region has the DNA TGTGCCAGCAGACTTGGGGGCGCGGTAACCGGGGAGCTGTTTTTT.

This sequence joins TRBV5-1 and TRBJ2-3; 11 nucleotides line up with TRBD2. Germline CDR1 reads SGHRS; CDR2 reads YFSETQ. With 0 bases clipped from V and 3 bases from J, the junction kept 3 bases outside the gene matches. The CDR3 extends over 16 amino acids. This CDR3 reads CASSLVLAGGTDTQYF. For the CDR3, the DNA is TGCGCCAGCAGCTTGGTCCTAGCGGGAGGAACAGATACGCAGTATTTT.

This clonotype was recorded many times. The chain uses TRBV2 and TRBJ2-3, with 9 bases fitting TRBD2. Looked up from germline, CDR1 is SNHLY and CDR2 is FYNNEI. The CDR3 is 16 residues long. Trimming took 2 bases from V and 3 from J; bases not matched to a gene: 6. The CDR3 spells CASSEQAGGMTDTQYF. The CDR3 coding sequence is TGTGCCAGCAGTGAACAAGCGGGGGGTATGACAGATACGCAGTATTTT.

V is TRBV5-5 and J is TRBJ2-3, with a tentative D call TRBD2 (6 bases). CDR1 and CDR2 from the germline V gene are SGHKS and YYEKEE (reference sequence). V shed 3 bases and J shed 3 bases, with 17 bases lying between them. This CDR3 region has 16 residues. The CDR3 is CASSSHGLARTDTQYF. The DNA for the CDR3 is TGTGCCAGCAGCTCCCACGGGCTAGCGAGGACAGATACGCAGTATTTT.

The chain combines TRBV2 with TRBJ1-5; 10 positions agree with TRBD1. Germline CDR1 is SNHLY and CDR2 is FYNNEI. This CDR3 is 15 amino acids long. The V segment lost 6 bases and the J segment 6 bases; nucleotides outside the gene matches: 8. CDR3 residues: CASSGDRGKGQPQHF. CDR3 sequence (DNA): TGTGCCAGCAGCGGGGACAGGGGAAAAGGTCAGCCCCAGCATTTT. Variable domain in full (rest from reference TRBV2 and TRBJ1-5): EPEVTQTPSHQVTQMGQEVILRCVPISNHLYFYWYRQILGQKVEFLVSFYNNEISEKSEIFDDQFSVERPDGSNFTLKIRSTKLEDSAMYFCASSGDRGKGQPQHFGDGTRLSIL.

This clonotype turned up a few times. This chain links TRBV5-1 with TRBJ2-7; TRBD1 agrees at 7 bases. The CDR3 covers 14 residues. Germline lookup yields CDR1 SGHRS and CDR2 YFSETQ. With V trimmed by 4 bases and J by 2 bases, 6 bases remained unmatched. CDR3 nucleotides: TGCGCCAGCAGCATGGGACAGTCGACCTACGAGCAGTACTTC. This translates into CASSMGQSTYEQYF.

This clonotype was counted between two and nine times. The chain couples TRBV6-1 to TRBJ2-1; maybe TRBD1 (6 bases). Trimming removed 8 bases at V and 5 bases at J, with 19 bases between. The germline V gene encodes CDR1 MNHNS and CDR2 SASEGT. The CDR3 has 15 amino acids. The CDR3 DNA follows: TGTGCCAGCCACGCCGATGGGACATTTCACAATGAGCAGTTCTTC. It is translated as CASHADGTFHNEQFF.

The genes are TRBV4-1 and TRBJ2-7; 7 bases line up with TRBD1. The V gene's germline CDR1 is MGHRA and CDR2 YSYEKL. V shed 1 base and J 2 bases; nucleotides not matched to a gene: 5. The CDR3 contains 15 residues. CDR3 bases: TGCGCCAGCAGCCAAGGACAGGGCGGAACCTACGAGCAGTACTTC. Amino acid sequence: CASSQGQGGTYEQYF.

This clonotype came up a few times. The rearrangement joins TRBV12-3 or TRBV12-4 to TRBJ1-2; D remains unclear. This CDR3 region has 12 residues. V was shortened by 0 bases and J by 10 bases, with 9 bases between the two germline ends. The CDR3 sequence: CASSLAPGDYTF. CDR3 nucleotide sequence: TGTGCCAGCAGTTTAGCCCCAGGAGACTACACCTTC.

J is TRBJ2-5 and V is TRBV29-1; TRBD2 aligns across 7 bases. Per the germline V gene, CDR1 is SQVTM and CDR2 is ANQGSEA. Trimming cost V 4 bases and J 5 bases; bases outside gene matches: 7. This CDR3 is 13 amino acids long. CDR3 sequence reads: CSVASGGGETQYF. CDR3 DNA sequence: TGCAGCGTTGCGTCTGGGGGGGGGGAGACCCAGTACTTC.

The chain couples TRBV7-2 to TRBJ2-3, with D perhaps matching TRBD2 (6 bases). CDR3 length: 16 amino acids. The V and J ends lost 0 bases and 2 bases respectively, with 12 bases between them. Germline lookup yields CDR1 SGHTA and CDR2 FQGNSA. CDR3 residues: CASSLAGGAFTDTQYF. In DNA form, the CDR3 reads TGTGCCAGCAGCTTAGCCGGCGGGGCCTTCACAGATACGCAGTATTTT. The full variable domain, in which reference TRBV7-2 and TRBJ2-3 provide the parts outside the CDR3, is GAGVSQSPSNKVTEKGKDVELRCDPISGHTALYWYRQSLGQGLEFLIYFQGNSAPDKSGLPSDRFSAERTGGSVSTLTIQRTQQEDSAVYLCASSLAGGAFTDTQYFGPGTRLTVL.

The chain uses TRBV5-1 and TRBJ1-1; 7 bases are shared with TRBD1. Germline-derived CDR1 and CDR2 are SGHRS and YFSETQ. The junction had 4 bases not matched to a gene; V was cut back by 2 bases and J by 0 bases. This CDR3 region has 15 residues. The CDR3, as DNA: TGCGCCAGCAGCTTTACCGGGACAGTGAACACTGAAGCTTTCTTT. Protein: CASSFTGTVNTEAFF.

In this sample, this clonotype turned up many times. The rearrangement joins TRBV12-3 or TRBV12-4 to TRBJ2-5; 8 bases are shared with TRBD2. After removal of 4 bases from V and 7 bases from J, the junction contained 5 bases not matched to a gene. This CDR3 has 13 residues. As DNA, the CDR3 is TGTGCCAGCAGTTCCGGGACTAGTTGGACCCAGTACTTC. Encoded protein: CASSSGTSWTQYF.

This clonotype was found a few times. The V and J genes are TRBV30 and TRBJ2-7; D assignment may be TRBD1 or TRBD2 (5 bases each). CDR3 length equals 14 residues. Germline CDR1 is GTSNPN and CDR2 is SVGIG (reference sequence). V lost 2 bases to trimming and J lost 2 bases, with 13 bases between them. CDR3 sequence reads: CAWSPGTGTYEQYF. CDR3 nucleotides: TGTGCCTGGAGTCCTGGGACGGGAACCTACGAGCAGTACTTC.

The chain combines TRBV18 with TRBJ2-7, with D possibly matching TRBD2 (5 bases). The V gene's germline CDR1 is KGHSH and CDR2 LQKENI. V lost 5 bases, J lost 1 base, and 9 bases lay in between. The CDR3 is 13 residues long. Written as DNA, the CDR3 is TGTGCCAGCTCAGTGGGGAGATCCTACGAGCAGTACTTC. Translated, it gives CASSVGRSYEQYF. Looking up the rest from reference TRBV18 and TRBJ2-7 gives the full variable domain: NAGVMQNPRHLVRRRGQEARLRCSPMKGHSHVYWYRQLPEEGLKFMVYLQKENIIDESGMPKERFSAEFPKEGPSILRIQQVVRGDSAAYFCASSVGRSYEQYFGPGTRLTVT.

There are many counts of this clonotype. This chain links TRBV9 with TRBJ1-1; unclear D gene. V shed 0 bases and J shed 0 bases, with 3 bases lying between them. Germline V gene data show CDR1 as SGDLS and CDR2 as YYNGEE. The CDR3 extends over 13 amino acids. CDR3 coding DNA: TGTGCCAGCAGCGTAGAACTGAACACTGAAGCTTTCTTT. Translated, it gives CASSVELNTEAFF.

J is TRBJ2-5 and V is TRBV5-1; either TRBD1 or TRBD2 may fit D (5 bases each). This CDR3 spans 15 amino acids. V lost 3 bases and J 7 bases, leaving 19 bases between the germline ends. Germline CDR1 SGHRS, CDR2 YFSETQ. The CDR3 region has the DNA TGCGCCAGCAGCTCCCAACGGGGCCTGGCGGGGACCCAGTACTTC. Its translation is CASSSQRGLAGTQYF.

This clonotype was detected a few times. This chain links TRBV12-3 or TRBV12-4 with TRBJ2-7; TRBD1 aligns across 8 bases. J was trimmed by 1 base and V by 6 bases; bases with no gene match: 8. This CDR3 spans 15 amino acids. As DNA, the CDR3 is TGTGCCAGCAGCCAACGACAGGGGTGGTCCTACGAGCAGTACTTC. Its translation is CASSQRQGWSYEQYF.

This clonotype was observed a few times. The chain has TRBV24-1 and TRBJ2-7; 10 bases are shared with TRBD1. J lost 3 bases, V lost 2 bases, and 6 bases had no gene match. Germline V gene lookup returns CDR1 KGHDR and CDR2 SFDVKD. This CDR3 contains 16 residues. For the CDR3, the DNA is TGTGCCACCAGTGATTCCAAACGGACAGGGGGCTACGAGCAGTACTTC. It yields the protein CATSDSKRTGGYEQYF.

The V gene is TRBV6-2 or TRBV6-3, the J gene TRBJ1-2, with a tentative D call TRBD1 (5 bases). The CDR3 has 13 residues. Trimming stripped 2 bases from V and 8 bases from J, with 12 bases between. Germline V gene data show CDR1 as MNHEY and CDR2 as SVGEGT. This CDR3 is CASSYGRDVGYTF. CDR3 sequence (DNA): TGTGCCAGCAGTTACGGCAGGGATGTCGGCTACACCTTC.

This clonotype was detected once. This sequence may be a read error, since a much larger clone differs from it by one base. The genes are TRBV20-1 and TRBJ2-7; maybe TRBD1 (6 bases). This CDR3 is 11 amino acids long. V lost 7 bases and J 3 bases, leaving 10 bases between the germline ends. CDR1 is DFQATT and CDR2 is SNEGSKA in the germline V gene (reference sequence). CDR3 loop: CSDGQFYEQYF. The CDR3 nucleotides read TGCAGTGACGGACAGTTCTACGAGCAGTACTTC.

This clonotype turned up a few times. The rearrangement links TRBV6-1 to TRBJ2-1; D perhaps matches TRBD1 (5 bases). Germline CDR1 and CDR2: MNHNS and SASEGT. V dropped 7 bases and J dropped 5 bases, with 15 bases sitting between them. The CDR3 runs 14 residues. CDR3: CASMTGRAHNEQFF. CDR3 in DNA: TGTGCCAGCATGACGGGCAGGGCCCACAATGAGCAGTTCTTC.

In its sample, this clonotype was seen a few times. The V gene is TRBV24-1, the J gene TRBJ1-1, with a possible D match to TRBD1 (5 bases). Germline loops: CDR1 KGHDR, CDR2 SFDVKD. V was pared by 5 bases and J by 5 bases, with 8 bases between. The CDR3 spans 12 residues. The CDR3 bases are TGTGCCACCAGTGCAGGGCGGACTGAAGCTTTCTTT. Encoded protein: CATSAGRTEAFF.